A selection of T cell receptor beta chains follows, all from one sample in a study of Ad26.COV2.S vaccination and SARS-CoV-2 variants. Method: immunoSEQ multiplex PCR; TCRdb's copy keeps in-frame clones and lacks some. The sample holds around 300,000 clones, 75% to 90% seen once. The input for sequencing was peripheral blood, taken in a trial of Ad26.COV2.S vaccine versus placebo. These TCRs come from a person aged 18 to 65 who received the Ad26.COV2.S COVID-19 vaccine or a placebo. CDR3s include the opening cysteine and the closing phenylalanine or tryptophan. A D gene is named only where the DNA matches it firmly. Clone size is given for some rows only: seen once, a few or many times, or a class if the clone is expanded.

V	J	size	D	DNA	CDR3
TRBV20-1	TRBJ1-2	-	-	TGCAGTGCTAGTTATCATATTATAGAGGGGTATGGCTACACCTTC	CSASYHIIEGYGYTF
TRBV19	TRBJ2-1	-	TRBD2	TGTGCCAGTAGTATTGGGGGGGTATACAATGAGCAGTTCTTC	CASSIGGVYNEQFF
TRBV6-5	TRBJ1-1	-	-	TGTGCCAGCAGGATGATGGGGGGAGGGAACACTGAAGCTTTCTTT	CASRMMGGGNTEAFF
TRBV5-6	TRBJ1-1	-	-	TGTGCCAGCAGCTTGGTATCAGGGGTCAATGAAGCTTTCTTT	CASSLVSGVNEAFF
TRBV10-3	TRBJ1-1	-	-	TGTGCCATCAATTCCGGGTTCACTGAAGCTTTCTTT	CAINSGFTEAFF
TRBV3-1/TRBV3-2	TRBJ1-6	-	-	TGTGCCAGCAGCGTTGACAGGACAACTAATTCACCCCTCCACTTT	CASSVDRTTNSPLHF
TRBV5-1	TRBJ1-5	-	TRBD1	TGCGCCAGCAGCCCAACCGGGACAGGGCCTAATCAGCCCCAGCATTTT	CASSPTGTGPNQPQHF
TRBV28	TRBJ1-1	-	TRBD1	TGTGCCAGCATCCGACAGGGGGTAATTGAAGCTTTCTTT	CASIRQGVIEAFF
TRBV4-2	TRBJ1-2	-	TRBD1	TGTGCCAGCAGCCAAGACCGGGACAGGGTTTCTTTTACTGGCTACACCTTC	CASSQDRDRVSFTGYTF
TRBV7-8	TRBJ2-3	-	-	TGTGCCAGCAGCTTAGCTAGGGGGGCCAAAGCAGATACGCAGTATTTT	CASSLARGAKADTQYF
TRBV25-1	TRBJ2-7	-	TRBD2	TGTGCCAGCAGTGAAGAGATAGCGGGAGCCTACGAGCAGTACTTC	CASSEEIAGAYEQYF
TRBV21-1	TRBJ2-7	few	-	TGTGCCAGCAGCAAAGCGCGGCTAGGGAATTTCTACGAGCAGTACTTC	CASSKARLGNFYEQYF
TRBV30	TRBJ1-5	-	TRBD1	TGTGCCTGGAGTACAGGGGGCGGGAATCAGCCCCAGCATTTT	CAWSTGGGNQPQHF
TRBV7-2	TRBJ2-3	once	TRBD2	TGTGCCAGCAGCTTTCCCGCGGGGGGGCAGCCAGATACGCAGTATTTT	CASSFPAGGQPDTQYF
TRBV5-4	TRBJ1-5	-	TRBD1	TGTGCCAGCAGCTCAGGACAGGGGAAAGGACAGCCCCAGCATTTT	CASSSGQGKGQPQHF
TRBV10-1	TRBJ2-2	-	-	TGCGCCAGCAGTGAGACAGGGAGAACCGGGGAGCTGTTTTTT	CASSETGRTGELFF
TRBV10-3	TRBJ1-1	-	TRBD1	TGTGCCATCACCAGGACAGGGAACACTGAAGCTTTCTTT	CAITRTGNTEAFF
TRBV3-1/TRBV3-2	TRBJ1-4	-	-	TGTGCCAGCAGCCAACGGGGGGCTGGTAATGAAAAACTGTTTTTT	CASSQRGAGNEKLFF
TRBV7-2	TRBJ1-6	-	-	TGTGCCAGCGCGCTAGACGGGGCTTACGGTTCACCCCTCCACTTT	CASALDGAYGSPLHF
TRBV24-1	TRBJ2-3	-	-	TGTGCCACCAGTGATTTATCCTCCTCAGATACGCAGTATTTT	CATSDLSSSDTQYF
TRBV19	TRBJ1-4	-	TRBD1	TGTGCCAGTAGTAAGCCGGGACAGGGGTACGAAAAACTGTTTTTT	CASSKPGQGYEKLFF
TRBV5-8	TRBJ1-1	-	-	TGTGCCAGCAGCTTGACGACGGGCCTTGAAGCTTTCTTT	CASSLTTGLEAFF
TRBV5-6	TRBJ2-7	once	-	TGTGCCAGCAGCGCGGGACTGTCGAGCTCCTACGAGCAGTACTTC	CASSAGLSSSYEQYF
TRBV5-6	TRBJ1-1	-	TRBD1	TGTGCCAGCAGCTTGGCGACAGGGGCGACTGAAGCTTTCTTT	CASSLATGATEAFF
TRBV6-1	TRBJ1-2	-	-	TGTGCCAGCAGTGATGGGGGGGTGGCAGCTAACTATGGCTACACCTTC	CASSDGGVAANYGYTF
TRBV27	TRBJ2-1	-	-	TGTGCCAGCAGTTCCTATAGCCGTCACGGCAGGAATGAGCAGTTCTTC	CASSSYSRHGRNEQFF
TRBV12-3/TRBV12-4	TRBJ2-1	once	-	TGTGCCAGCAGTTTTGCGGGCGGGGCTAAGCAGTTCTTC	CASSFAGGAKQFF
TRBV5-1	TRBJ2-2	-	-	TGCGCCAGCAGCTTACTGGGCTCCGGGGAGCTGTTTTTT	CASSLLGSGELFF
TRBV7-8	TRBJ2-1	-	TRBD2	TGTGCCAGCAGCTTATTGGTCATAGCGGGAGGAAGTGAAGTAGGTGAGCAGTTCTTC	CASSLLVIAGGSEVGEQFF
TRBV2	TRBJ2-5	-	TRBD1	TGTGCCAGCAGTGAACAACAGGGGGCCGGGGAGACCCAGTACTTC	CASSEQQGAGETQYF
TRBV29-1	TRBJ1-1	-	-	TGCAGCGTTGAGCGTGGGAACACTGAAGCTTTCTTT	CSVERGNTEAFF
TRBV6-5	TRBJ1-5	-	-	TGTGCCAGCAGTTACGGGCGCTTTCAGCCCCAGCATTTT	CASSYGRFQPQHF
TRBV5-1	TRBJ1-4	-	-	TGCGCCAGCAGCTTGGGGACTGCTAATGAAAAACTGTTTTTT	CASSLGTANEKLFF
TRBV9	TRBJ2-1	-	TRBD1	TGTGCCAGCAGCCCTTGGACAGGGTCCAATGAGCAGTTCTTC	CASSPWTGSNEQFF
TRBV19	TRBJ2-7	-	TRBD2	TGTGCCAGTAGCCCCGGGACTAGCGGTTACGAGCAGTACTTC	CASSPGTSGYEQYF
TRBV9	TRBJ1-2	-	-	TGTGCCAGCAGCGAGACGGCAGCTAACTATGGCTACACCTTC	CASSETAANYGYTF
TRBV9	TRBJ1-2	-	-	TGTGCCAGCAGCGCAGGGTCGGGCTATGGCTACACCTTC	CASSAGSGYGYTF
TRBV28	TRBJ2-1	-	TRBD2	TGTGCCAGCAGATATAGCGGGACCCGGCGTGAGCAGTTCTTC	CASRYSGTRREQFF
TRBV4-3	TRBJ2-1	-	TRBD2	TGCGCCAGCAGCCAATGGGGAGCGACTAGCGGGGGGCAGAATGAGCAGTTCTTC	CASSQWGATSGGQNEQFF
TRBV7-9	TRBJ2-7	-	TRBD1	TGTGCCAGCAGCTTCGGGACAGGGCGCTCCGAGCAGTACTTC	CASSFGTGRSEQYF
TRBV28	TRBJ2-3	-	-	TGTGCCAGCAGTTCAGGGGGGGGGCAGTTCACAGATACGCAGTATTTT	CASSSGGGQFTDTQYF
TRBV18	TRBJ1-1	-	TRBD1	TGTGCCAGCTCTCAGGACAGGGGGACTGAAGCTTTCTTT	CASSQDRGTEAFF
TRBV5-1	TRBJ2-7	-	TRBD2	TGCGCCAGCAGCTTGGTCGGACTAGCGGGAGCCGAGCAGTACTTC	CASSLVGLAGAEQYF
TRBV5-4	TRBJ2-2	many	-	TGTGCCAGCAGCTTTGCGGTGACCGGGGAGCTGTTTTTT	CASSFAVTGELFF
TRBV12-3/TRBV12-4	TRBJ1-1	-	-	TGTGCCAGCAGTTTCTGGGAGGCTGAAGCTTTCTTT	CASSFWEAEAFF
TRBV9	TRBJ2-7	-	TRBD1	TGTGCCAGCAGCCCTGAAGCCGGGACAGGGGGATCCTACGAGCAGTACTTC	CASSPEAGTGGSYEQYF
TRBV19	TRBJ2-2	once	-	TGTGCCAGTAGTATTGACCTCACCGGGGAGCTGTTTTTT	CASSIDLTGELFF
TRBV5-5	TRBJ1-3	-	-	TGTGCCAGCAGCTTGGGAGGCGGTGGAAACACCATATATTTT	CASSLGGGGNTIYF
TRBV28	TRBJ2-7	-	-	TGTGCCAGCAGTTTCGCTTACTACGAGCAGTACTTC	CASSFAYYEQYF
TRBV9	TRBJ2-3	-	TRBD1	TGTGCCAGCAGCCCCCGACAGGGGGAATACACAGATACGCAGTATTTT	CASSPRQGEYTDTQYF
TRBV3-1/TRBV3-2	TRBJ2-5	-	-	TGTGCCAGCAGCCAAGATTCCCAAACAGAGACCCAGTACTTC	CASSQDSQTETQYF
TRBV27	TRBJ2-7	once	-	TGTGCCAGCAGTACTAACAGGGAAACCTACGAGCAGTACTTC	CASSTNRETYEQYF